This T cell receptor beta chain originates from a study of vaccination effects on CD4 cells after COVID-19. Overall study findings and caveats: Late post-vaccination, clones induced by infection and those induced by vaccine underwent marked clonal contraction.

Pools of viral peptides were used by the ViraFEST assay to expand antigen-specific CD4+ T cells ahead of sequencing. Cultured cells yielded isolated CD4+ T cells after more than nine days. Vaccinated participants had no history of SARS-CoV-2 infection and tested negative for nucleocapsid antibodies. PBMC were cultured at around 1.9 million per well with around 9.2 IU/ml IL-2 and 9 to 10 ug/ml peptides. Each culture had half its medium swapped for IL-2 medium on days 3 and 7. Clones were sequenced by immunoSEQ multiplex PCR, and TCRdb holds only the in-frame ones, with some missing. The sample includes approximately 15,000 clones, more than 65% of them seen just once. Germline V gene sequence: CDR1 SGHNT, CDR2 YYREEE (reference sequence). The CDR3 sequence is 12 residues long. The V end was cut by 3 bases, the J end by 7 bases, with 10 bases between. As to this clone: Its target is unknown.

Here the sequenced sample was CD4+ T cells from PBMCs cultured with HCoV-229E spike peptides, taken before COVID-19 vaccination. The sequence was collected from a human donor who received a COVID-19 vaccine. The V call is TRBV5-4, the J call TRBJ2-5, with D tentatively TRBD2 (5 bases). CDR3 sequence: CASSSHEGTQYF. The DNA for the CDR3 is TGTGCCAGCAGCTCACATGAGGGGACCCAGTACTTC. The full variable domain, in which reference TRBV5-4 and TRBJ2-5 provide the parts outside the CDR3, is ETGVTQSPTHLIKTRGQQVTLRCSSQSGHNTVSWYQQALGQGPQFIFQYYREEENGRGNFPPRFSGLQFPNYSSELNVNALELDDSALYLCASSSHEGTQYFGPGTRLLVL.